These 5 T cell receptor beta chains originate from one sample sequenced in a study of T cell changes during pregnancy in multiple sclerosis (dated by TCRdb to about 2019). Library preparation used the immunoSEQ multiplex PCR assay. TCRdb holds this immuneACCESS table with in-frame rearrangements only. Some clones are missing; in checked studies, unresolved V genes explain under half, and the rest has no known cause. The sample table lists about 40,000 clones, more than 85% of them with a count of one. The ten largest clonotypes hold over 6.5% of the sample. The specimen was CD8+ T cells from peripheral blood mononuclear cells, collected before pregnancy. These receptors were collected from a female donor with multiple sclerosis, enrolled in a pregnancy study.

The CDR3 is CATVSGSSDTQYF. The CDR3 DNA follows: TGTGCCACGGTTAGCGGGAGTTCAGATACGCAGTATTTT. The chain carries TRBV15 and TRBJ2-3; the match to TRBD2 covers 9 bases. Looked up from germline, CDR1 is LNHNV and CDR2 is YYDKDF (reference sequence). Losses at the gene ends were 9 bases for V and 4 bases for J; bases not matched to a gene: 5. This CDR3 contains 13 residues.

The chain recombines TRBV15 with TRBJ1-5; D unresolved. CDR3 length: 13 residues. With 0 bases removed from V and 6 bases from J, the gap between germline ends came to 6 bases. Germline V CDR1 and CDR2: LNHNV, YYDKDF (reference sequence). CDR3 in amino acids: CATSRDFGQPQHF. CDR3 in DNA: TGTGCCACCAGCAGAGATTTCGGTCAGCCCCAGCATTTT.

The chain's CDR3 is CASSWTGTANEKLFF. Written as DNA, the CDR3 is TGTGCCAGCAGCTGGACTGGGACAGCGAATGAAAAACTGTTTTTT. The rearrangement links TRBV7-8 to TRBJ1-4; 7 nucleotides match TRBD1. Germline-derived CDR1 and CDR2 are SGHVS and FQNEAQ. V shed 4 bases, J shed 5 bases, and the junction held 7 bases outside the gene matches. The CDR3 consists of 15 residues.

This chain joins TRBV6-4 and TRBJ1-1; possibly TRBD1 for D (6 bases). Germline values: CDR1 MRHNA, CDR2 SNTAGT. V was trimmed by 6 bases and J by 3 bases, leaving 26 bases between them. The CDR3 extends over 18 amino acids. The CDR3 protein is CASSEGISPAKGDTEAFF. CDR3 in DNA: TGTGCCAGCAGCGAGGGCATCAGCCCCGCCAAGGGGGACACTGAAGCTTTCTTT.

The V gene is TRBV15, the J gene TRBJ1-1; possible D gene TRBD1, 5 bases. The CDR3 has 15 amino acids. Germline V CDR1 and CDR2: LNHNV, YYDKDF (reference sequence). Trimming removed 5 bases from V and 2 bases from J, with 15 bases in between. CDR3 residues: CATSGVTASNTEAFF. CDR3 nucleotides: TGTGCCACCAGCGGGGTGACAGCGAGCAACACTGAAGCTTTCTTT.